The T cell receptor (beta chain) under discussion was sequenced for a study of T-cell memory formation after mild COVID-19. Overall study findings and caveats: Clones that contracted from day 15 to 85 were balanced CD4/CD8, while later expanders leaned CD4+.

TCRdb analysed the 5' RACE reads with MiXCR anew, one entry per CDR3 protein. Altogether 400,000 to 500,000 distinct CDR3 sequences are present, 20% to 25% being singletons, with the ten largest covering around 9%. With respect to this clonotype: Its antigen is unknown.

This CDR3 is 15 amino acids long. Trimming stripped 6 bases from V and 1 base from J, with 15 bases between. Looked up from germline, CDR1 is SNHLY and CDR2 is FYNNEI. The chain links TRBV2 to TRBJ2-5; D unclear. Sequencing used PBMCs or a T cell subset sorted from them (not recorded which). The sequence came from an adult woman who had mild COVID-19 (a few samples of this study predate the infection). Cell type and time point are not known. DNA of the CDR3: TGTGCCAGCAGGCCCGTGGTTTGGGGCCAAGAGACCCAGTACTTC. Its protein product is CASRPVVWGQETQYF.